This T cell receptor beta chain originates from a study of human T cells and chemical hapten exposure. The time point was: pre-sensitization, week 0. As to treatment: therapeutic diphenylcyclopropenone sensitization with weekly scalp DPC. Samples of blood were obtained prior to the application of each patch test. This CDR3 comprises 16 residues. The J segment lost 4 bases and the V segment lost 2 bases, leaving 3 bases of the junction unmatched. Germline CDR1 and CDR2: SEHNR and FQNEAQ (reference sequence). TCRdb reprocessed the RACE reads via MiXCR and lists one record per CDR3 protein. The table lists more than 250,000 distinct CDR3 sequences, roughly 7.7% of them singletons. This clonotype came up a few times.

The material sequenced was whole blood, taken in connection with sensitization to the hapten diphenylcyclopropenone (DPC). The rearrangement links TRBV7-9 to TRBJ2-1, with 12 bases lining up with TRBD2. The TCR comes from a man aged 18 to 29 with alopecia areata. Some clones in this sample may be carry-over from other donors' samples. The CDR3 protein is CASSLLLAGGYNEQFF. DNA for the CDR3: TGTGCCAGCAGCTTACTACTAGCGGGGGGTTACAATGAGCAGTTCTTC.